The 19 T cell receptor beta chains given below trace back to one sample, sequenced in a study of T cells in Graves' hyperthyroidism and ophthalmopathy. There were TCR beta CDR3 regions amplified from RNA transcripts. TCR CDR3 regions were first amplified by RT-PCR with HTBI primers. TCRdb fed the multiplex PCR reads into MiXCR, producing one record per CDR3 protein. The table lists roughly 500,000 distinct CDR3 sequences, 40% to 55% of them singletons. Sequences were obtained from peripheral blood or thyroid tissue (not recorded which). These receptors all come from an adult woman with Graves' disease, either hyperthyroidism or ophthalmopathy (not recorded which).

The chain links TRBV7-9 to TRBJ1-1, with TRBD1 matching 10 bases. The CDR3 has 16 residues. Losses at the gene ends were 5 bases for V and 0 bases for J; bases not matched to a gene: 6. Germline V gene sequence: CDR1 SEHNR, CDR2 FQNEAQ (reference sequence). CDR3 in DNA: TGTGCCAGCAGCCGCGGGACAGGGGAACTGAACACTGAAGCTTTCTTT. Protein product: CASSRGTGELNTEAFF.

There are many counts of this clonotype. CDR3 sequence (DNA): TGTGCCAGCAGCCCCACCACTAAGGGGCTTACTGAAGCTTTCTTT. Protein: CASSPTTKGLTEAFF. The rearrangement links TRBV4-2 to TRBJ1-1; tentative D call: TRBD1 (5 bases). The germline V and J ends were trimmed by 4 bases and 5 bases, with 17 bases remaining between them. There are 15 residues in the CDR3. Per germline, CDR1 LGHNA and CDR2 YNFKEQ.

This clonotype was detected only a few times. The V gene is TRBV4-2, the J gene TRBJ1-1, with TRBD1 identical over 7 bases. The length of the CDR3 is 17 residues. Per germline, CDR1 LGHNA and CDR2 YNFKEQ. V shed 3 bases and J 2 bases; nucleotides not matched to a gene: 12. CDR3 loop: CASSHTADRSGNTEAFF. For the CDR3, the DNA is TGTGCCAGCAGCCATACGGCGGACAGGTCGGGAAACACTGAAGCTTTCTTT.

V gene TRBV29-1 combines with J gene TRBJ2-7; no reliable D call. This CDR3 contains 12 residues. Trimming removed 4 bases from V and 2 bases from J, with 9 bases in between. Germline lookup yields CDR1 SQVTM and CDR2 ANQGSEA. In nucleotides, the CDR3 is TGCAGCGTTGCTTACAGTGCCTACGAGCAGTACTTC. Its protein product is CSVAYSAYEQYF.

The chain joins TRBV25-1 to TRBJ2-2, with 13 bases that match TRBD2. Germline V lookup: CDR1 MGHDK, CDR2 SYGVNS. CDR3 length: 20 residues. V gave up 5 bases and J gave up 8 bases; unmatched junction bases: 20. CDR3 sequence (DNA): TGTGCCAGCAGTCCCCCCCCTGGACTAGCGGGAGCCCTTAAGTCGGGGGAGCTGTTTTTT. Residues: CASSPPPGLAGALKSGELFF.

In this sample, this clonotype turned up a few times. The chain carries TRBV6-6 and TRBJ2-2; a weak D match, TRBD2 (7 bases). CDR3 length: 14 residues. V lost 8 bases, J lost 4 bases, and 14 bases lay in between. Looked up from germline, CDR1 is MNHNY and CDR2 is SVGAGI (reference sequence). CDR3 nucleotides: TGTGCCAGCGGGGGGGGCGCCGGCACCGGGGAGCTGTTTTTT. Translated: CASGGGAGTGELFF.

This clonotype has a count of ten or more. CDR3 sequence (DNA): TGTGCCAGCAGTTACACCGGGACAGAAGCTTTCTTT. Its protein product is CASSYTGTEAFF. The chain employs TRBV6-5 and TRBJ1-1; the D gene is possibly TRBD1 (6 bases). CDR1 and CDR2 (germline): MNHEY, SVGAGI. V lost 2 bases and J lost 8, with 9 bases in between. The CDR3 is 12 amino acids.

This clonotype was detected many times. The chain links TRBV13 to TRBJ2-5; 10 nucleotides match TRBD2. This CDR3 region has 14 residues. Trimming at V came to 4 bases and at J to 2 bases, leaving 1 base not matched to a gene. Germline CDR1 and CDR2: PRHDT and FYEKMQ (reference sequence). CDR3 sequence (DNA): TGTGCCAGCAGCTCGGGACTAGCGCAAGAGACCCAGTACTTC. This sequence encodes CASSSGLAQETQYF.

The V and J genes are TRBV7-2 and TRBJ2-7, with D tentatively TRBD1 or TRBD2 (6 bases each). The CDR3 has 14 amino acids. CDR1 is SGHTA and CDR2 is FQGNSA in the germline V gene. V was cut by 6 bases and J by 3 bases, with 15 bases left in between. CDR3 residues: CASRFSGAGYEQYF. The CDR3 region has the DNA TGTGCCAGCAGGTTCTCGGGGGCGGGCTACGAGCAGTACTTC.

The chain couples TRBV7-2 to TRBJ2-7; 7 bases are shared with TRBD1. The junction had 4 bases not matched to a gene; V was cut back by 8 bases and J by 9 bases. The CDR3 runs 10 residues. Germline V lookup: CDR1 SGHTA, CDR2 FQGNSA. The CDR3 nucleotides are TGTGCCAGCGGAACAGGGGTGCAGTACTTC. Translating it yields CASGTGVQYF.

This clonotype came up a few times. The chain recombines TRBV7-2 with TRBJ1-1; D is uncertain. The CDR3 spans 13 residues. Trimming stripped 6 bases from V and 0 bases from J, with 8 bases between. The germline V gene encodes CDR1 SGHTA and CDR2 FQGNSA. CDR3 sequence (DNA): TGTGCCAGCAGTTCTTTCCTGAACACTGAAGCTTTCTTT. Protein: CASSSFLNTEAFF.

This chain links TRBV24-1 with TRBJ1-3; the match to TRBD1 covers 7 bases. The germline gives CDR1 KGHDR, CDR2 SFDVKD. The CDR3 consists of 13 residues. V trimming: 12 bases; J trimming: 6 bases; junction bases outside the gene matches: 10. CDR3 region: CAASDRDKNTIYF. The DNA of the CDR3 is TGTGCCGCCTCTGACAGGGACAAAAACACCATATATTTT.

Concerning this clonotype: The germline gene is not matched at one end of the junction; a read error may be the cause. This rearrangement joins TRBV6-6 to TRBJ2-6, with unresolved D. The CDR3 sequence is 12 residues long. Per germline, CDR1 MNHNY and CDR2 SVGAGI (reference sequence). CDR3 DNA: TGTGCCAGCAGTTACCTGGGGAAAGTCGGAGCTTTC. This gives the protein CASSYLGKVGAF.

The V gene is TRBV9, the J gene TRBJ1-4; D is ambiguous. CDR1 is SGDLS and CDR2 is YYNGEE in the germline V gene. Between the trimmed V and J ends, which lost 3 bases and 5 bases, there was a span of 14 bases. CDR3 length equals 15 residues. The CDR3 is CASSDTVGWNEKLFF. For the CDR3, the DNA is TGTGCCAGCAGCGACACGGTGGGGTGGAATGAAAAACTGTTTTTT.

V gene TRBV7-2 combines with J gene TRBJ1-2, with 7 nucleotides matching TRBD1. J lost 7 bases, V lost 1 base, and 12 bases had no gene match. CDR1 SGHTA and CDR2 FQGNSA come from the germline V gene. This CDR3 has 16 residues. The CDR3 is CASSLDIGTVGRGYTF. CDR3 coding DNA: TGTGCCAGCAGCTTAGATATTGGGACAGTAGGACGTGGCTACACCTTC.

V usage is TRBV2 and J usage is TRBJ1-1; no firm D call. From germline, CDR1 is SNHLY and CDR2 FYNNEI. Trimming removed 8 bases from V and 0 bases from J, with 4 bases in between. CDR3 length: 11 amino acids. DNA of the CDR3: TGTGCCAGCCTTATGAACACTGAAGCTTTCTTT. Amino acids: CASLMNTEAFF.

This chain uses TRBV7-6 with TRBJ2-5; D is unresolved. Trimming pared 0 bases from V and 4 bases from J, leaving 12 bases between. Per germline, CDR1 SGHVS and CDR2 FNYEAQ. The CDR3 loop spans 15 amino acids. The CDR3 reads CASSLAFFSGETQYF. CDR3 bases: TGTGCCAGCAGCTTAGCCTTTTTTTCGGGAGAGACCCAGTACTTC.

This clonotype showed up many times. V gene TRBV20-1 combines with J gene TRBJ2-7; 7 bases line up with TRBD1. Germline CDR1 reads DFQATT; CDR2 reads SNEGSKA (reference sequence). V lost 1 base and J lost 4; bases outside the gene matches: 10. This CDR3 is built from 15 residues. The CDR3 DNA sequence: TGCAGTGCTAGAGGCCCGGGACAGACCCTATACGAGCAGTACTTC. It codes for CSARGPGQTLYEQYF.

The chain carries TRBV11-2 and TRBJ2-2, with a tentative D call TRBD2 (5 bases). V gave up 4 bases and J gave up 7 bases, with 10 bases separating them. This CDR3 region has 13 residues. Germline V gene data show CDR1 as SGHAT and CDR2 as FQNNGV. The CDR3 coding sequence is TGTGCCAGCAGCTCCGGGGTTAACGGGGAGCTGTTTTTT. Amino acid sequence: CASSSGVNGELFF.